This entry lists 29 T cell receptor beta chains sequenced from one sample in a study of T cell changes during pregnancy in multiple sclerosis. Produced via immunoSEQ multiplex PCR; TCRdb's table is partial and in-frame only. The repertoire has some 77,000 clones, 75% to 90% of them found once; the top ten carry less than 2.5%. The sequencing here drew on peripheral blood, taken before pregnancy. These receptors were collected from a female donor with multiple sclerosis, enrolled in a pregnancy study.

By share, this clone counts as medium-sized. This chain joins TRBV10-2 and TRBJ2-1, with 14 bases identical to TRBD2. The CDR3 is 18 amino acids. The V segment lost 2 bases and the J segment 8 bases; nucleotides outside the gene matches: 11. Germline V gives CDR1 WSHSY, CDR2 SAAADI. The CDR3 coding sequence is TGCGCCAGCAGTGAGCCGGGACTAGCGGGGGCTTTGGTGGATGAGCAGTTCTTC. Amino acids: CASSEPGLAGALVDEQFF.

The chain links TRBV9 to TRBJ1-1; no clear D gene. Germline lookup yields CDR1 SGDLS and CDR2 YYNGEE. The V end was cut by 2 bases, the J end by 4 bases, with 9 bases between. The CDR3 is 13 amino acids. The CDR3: CASSVGGRTEAFF. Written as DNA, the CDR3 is TGTGCCAGCAGCGTCGGTGGGCGCACTGAAGCTTTCTTT.

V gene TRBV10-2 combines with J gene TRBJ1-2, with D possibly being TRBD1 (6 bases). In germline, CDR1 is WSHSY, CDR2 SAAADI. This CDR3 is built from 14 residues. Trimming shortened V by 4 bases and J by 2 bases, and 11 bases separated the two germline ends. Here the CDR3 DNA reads TGCGCCAGCAGTGTAGGGGGGGGGAACTATGGCTACACCTTC. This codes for CASSVGGGNYGYTF.

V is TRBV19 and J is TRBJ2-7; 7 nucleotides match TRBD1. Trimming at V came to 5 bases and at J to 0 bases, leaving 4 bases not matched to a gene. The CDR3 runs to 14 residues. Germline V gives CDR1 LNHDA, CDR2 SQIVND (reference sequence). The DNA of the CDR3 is TGTGCCAGTAGTCCCTGGGACAGCTCCTACGAGCAGTACTTC. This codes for CASSPWDSSYEQYF.

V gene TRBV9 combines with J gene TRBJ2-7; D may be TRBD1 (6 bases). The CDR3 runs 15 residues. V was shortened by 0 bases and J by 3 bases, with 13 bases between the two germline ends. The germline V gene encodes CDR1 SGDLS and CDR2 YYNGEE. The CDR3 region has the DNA TGTGCCAGCAGCGTAGACTCAGGGGTGATCTACGAGCAGTACTTC. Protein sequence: CASSVDSGVIYEQYF.

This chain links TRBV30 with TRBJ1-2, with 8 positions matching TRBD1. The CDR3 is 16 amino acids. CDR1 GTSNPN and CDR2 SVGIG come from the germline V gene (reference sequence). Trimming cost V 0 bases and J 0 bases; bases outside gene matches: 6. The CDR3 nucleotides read TGTGCCTGGAGTGTGATAAACAGGGGGGCTAACTATGGCTACACCTTC. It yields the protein CAWSVINRGANYGYTF.

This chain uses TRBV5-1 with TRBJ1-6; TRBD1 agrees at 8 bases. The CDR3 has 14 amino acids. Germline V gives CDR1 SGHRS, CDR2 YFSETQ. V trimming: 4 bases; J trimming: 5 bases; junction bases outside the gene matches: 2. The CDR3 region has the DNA TGCGCCAGCAGCGGACAGGGCCATAATTCACCCCTCCACTTT. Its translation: CASSGQGHNSPLHF.

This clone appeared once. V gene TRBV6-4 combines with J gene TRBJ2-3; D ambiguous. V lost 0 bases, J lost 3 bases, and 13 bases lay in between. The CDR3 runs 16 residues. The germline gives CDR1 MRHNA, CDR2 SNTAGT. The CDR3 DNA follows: TGTGCCAGCAGTGACTCGTTGGCTTCCCGTACAGATACGCAGTATTTT. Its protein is CASSDSLASRTDTQYF.

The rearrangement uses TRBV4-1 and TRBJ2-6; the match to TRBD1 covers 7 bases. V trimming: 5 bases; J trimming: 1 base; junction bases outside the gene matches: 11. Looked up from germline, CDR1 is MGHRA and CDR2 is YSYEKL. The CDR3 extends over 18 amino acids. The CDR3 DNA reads TGCGCCAGCAGCTCGAGAAGGGGACAGACGTCTGGGGCCAACGTCCTGACTTTC. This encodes CASSSRRGQTSGANVLTF.

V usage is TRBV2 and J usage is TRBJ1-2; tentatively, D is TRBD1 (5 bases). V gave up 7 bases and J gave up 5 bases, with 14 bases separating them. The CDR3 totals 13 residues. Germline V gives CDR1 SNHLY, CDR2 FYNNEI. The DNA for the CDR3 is TGTGCCAGCATGGAACAGGCTGCTTATGGCTACACCTTC. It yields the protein CASMEQAAYGYTF.

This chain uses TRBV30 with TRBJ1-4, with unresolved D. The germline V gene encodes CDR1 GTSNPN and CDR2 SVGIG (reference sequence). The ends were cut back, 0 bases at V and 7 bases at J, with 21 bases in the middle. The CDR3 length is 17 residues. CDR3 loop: CAWSVGLAIWHSEKLFF. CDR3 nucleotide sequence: TGTGCCTGGAGTGTTGGGCTGGCTATATGGCATTCTGAAAAACTGTTTTTT.

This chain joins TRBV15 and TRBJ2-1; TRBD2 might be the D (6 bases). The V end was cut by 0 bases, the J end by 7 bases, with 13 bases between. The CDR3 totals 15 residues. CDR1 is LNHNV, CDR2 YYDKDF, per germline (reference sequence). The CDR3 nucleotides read TGTGCCACCAGCAGAGATCCTACCAGCGGGAATGAGCAGTTCTTC. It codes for CATSRDPTSGNEQFF.

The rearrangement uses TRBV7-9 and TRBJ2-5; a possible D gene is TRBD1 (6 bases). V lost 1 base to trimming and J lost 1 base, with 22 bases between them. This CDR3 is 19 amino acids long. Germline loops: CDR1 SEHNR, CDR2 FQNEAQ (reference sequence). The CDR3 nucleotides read TGTGCCAGCAGCTTAGGACTTACGGCGGACAGAAAAAGCCAAGAGACCCAGTACTTC. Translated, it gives CASSLGLTADRKSQETQYF.

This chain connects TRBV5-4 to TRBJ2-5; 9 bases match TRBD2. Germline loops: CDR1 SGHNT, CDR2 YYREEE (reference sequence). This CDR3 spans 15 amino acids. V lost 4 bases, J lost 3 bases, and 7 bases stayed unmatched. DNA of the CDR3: TGTGCCAGCAGCCCCACGGGACTAGCCGAAGAGACCCAGTACTTC. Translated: CASSPTGLAEETQYF.

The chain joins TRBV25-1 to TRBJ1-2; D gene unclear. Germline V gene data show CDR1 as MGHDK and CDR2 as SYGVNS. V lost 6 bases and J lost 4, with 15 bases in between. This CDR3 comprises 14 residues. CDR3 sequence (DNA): TGTGCCAGCAGCCCCCTACAGAAAACCTATGGCTACACCTTC. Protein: CASSPLQKTYGYTF.

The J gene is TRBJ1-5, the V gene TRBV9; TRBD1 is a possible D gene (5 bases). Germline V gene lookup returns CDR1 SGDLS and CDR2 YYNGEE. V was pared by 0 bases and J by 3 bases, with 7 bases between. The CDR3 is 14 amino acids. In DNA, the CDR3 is TGTGCCAGCAGCGTAGGGGGCCCCAATCAGCCCCAGCATTTT. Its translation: CASSVGGPNQPQHF.

The DNA for the CDR3 is TGCGCCCTCAAAGGGGGATTCCCTGGAAACACCATATATTTT. Protein: CALKGGFPGNTIYF. The V call is TRBV10-1, the J call TRBJ1-3; weak D call: TRBD1 (6 bases). The V gene's germline CDR1 is WNHNN and CDR2 SYGVQD (reference sequence). V lost 11 bases and J 2 bases, leaving 16 bases between the germline ends. There are 14 residues in the CDR3.

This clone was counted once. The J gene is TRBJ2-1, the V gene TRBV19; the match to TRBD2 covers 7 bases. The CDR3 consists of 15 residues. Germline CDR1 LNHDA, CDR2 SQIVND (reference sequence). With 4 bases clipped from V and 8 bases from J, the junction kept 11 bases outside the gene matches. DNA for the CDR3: TGTGCCAGTAGTAACCGACAAGCGGGGAGAGATGAGCAGTTCTTC. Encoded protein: CASSNRQAGRDEQFF.

As DNA, the CDR3 is TGTGCCAGCAGCTTAGGGGGACAGCTTTACGAGCAGTACTTC. Encoded protein: CASSLGGQLYEQYF. The rearrangement joins TRBV7-2 to TRBJ2-7; TRBD1 aligns across 7 bases. V shed 1 base and J 4 bases; nucleotides not matched to a gene: 4. Germline CDR1 is SGHTA and CDR2 is FQGNSA. This CDR3 is built from 14 residues.

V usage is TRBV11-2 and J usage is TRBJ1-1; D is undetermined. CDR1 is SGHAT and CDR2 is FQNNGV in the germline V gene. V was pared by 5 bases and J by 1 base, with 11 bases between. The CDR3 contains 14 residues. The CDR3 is CASSLQARNTEAFF. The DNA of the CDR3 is TGTGCCAGCAGCCTCCAGGCCAGGAACACTGAAGCTTTCTTT.

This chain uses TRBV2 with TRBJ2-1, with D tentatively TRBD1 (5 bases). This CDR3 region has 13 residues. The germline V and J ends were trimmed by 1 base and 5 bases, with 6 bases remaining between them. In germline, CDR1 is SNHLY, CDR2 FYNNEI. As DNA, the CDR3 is TGTGCCAGCAGTGAAGTAGGGGACAATGAGCAGTTCTTC. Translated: CASSEVGDNEQFF. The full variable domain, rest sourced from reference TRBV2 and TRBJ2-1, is EPEVTQTPSHQVTQMGQEVILRCVPISNHLYFYWYRQILGQKVEFLVSFYNNEISEKSEIFDDQFSVERPDGSNFTLKIRSTKLEDSAMYFCASSEVGDNEQFFGPGTRLTVL.

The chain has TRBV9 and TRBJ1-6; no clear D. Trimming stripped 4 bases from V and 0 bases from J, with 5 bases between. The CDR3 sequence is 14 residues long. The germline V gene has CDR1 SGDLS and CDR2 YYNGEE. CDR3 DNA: TGTGCCAGCAGCCCCAGCTCCTATAATTCACCCCTCCACTTT. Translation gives CASSPSSYNSPLHF. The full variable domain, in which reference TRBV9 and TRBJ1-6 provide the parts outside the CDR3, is DSGVTQTPKHLITATGQRVTLRCSPRSGDLSVYWYQQSLDQGLQFLIQYYNGEERAKGNILERFSAQQFPDLHSELNLSSLELGDSALYFCASSPSSYNSPLHFGNGTRLTVT.

The CDR3 DNA follows: TGTGCCAGTAGTATCGGGGGCGGGGGGGCCATTTATACGCAGTATTTT. Residues: CASSIGGGGAIYTQYF. V usage is TRBV19 and J usage is TRBJ2-3; 9 bases map to TRBD2. J lost 7 bases, V lost 3 bases, and 11 bases had no gene match. Per germline, CDR1 LNHDA and CDR2 SQIVND (reference sequence). This CDR3 contains 16 residues.

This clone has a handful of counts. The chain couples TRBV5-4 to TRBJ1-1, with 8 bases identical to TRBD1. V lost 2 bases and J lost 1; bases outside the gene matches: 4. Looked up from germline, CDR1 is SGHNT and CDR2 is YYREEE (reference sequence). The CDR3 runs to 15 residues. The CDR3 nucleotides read TGTGCCAGCAGCTTTAGGACAGGGCAGAACACTGAAGCTTTCTTT. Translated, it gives CASSFRTGQNTEAFF.

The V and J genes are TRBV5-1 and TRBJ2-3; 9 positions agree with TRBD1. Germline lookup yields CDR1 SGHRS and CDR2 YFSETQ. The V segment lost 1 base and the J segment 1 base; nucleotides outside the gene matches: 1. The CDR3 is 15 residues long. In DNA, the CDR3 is TGCGCCAGCAGCTTGCGGGACAGGGGCACAGATACGCAGTATTTT. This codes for CASSLRDRGTDTQYF. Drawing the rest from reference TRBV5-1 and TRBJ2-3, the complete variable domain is KAGVTQTPRYLIKTRGQQVTLSCSPISGHRSVSWYQQTPGQGLQFLFEYFSETQRNKGNFPGRFSGRQFSNSRSEMNVSTLELGDSALYLCASSLRDRGTDTQYFGPGTRLTVL.

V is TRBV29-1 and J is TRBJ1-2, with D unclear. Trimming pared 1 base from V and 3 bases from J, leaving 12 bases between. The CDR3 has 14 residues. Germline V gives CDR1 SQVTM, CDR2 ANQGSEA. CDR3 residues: CSVEVNQRYYGYTF. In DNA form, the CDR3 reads TGCAGCGTTGAAGTTAATCAGCGATACTATGGCTACACCTTC.

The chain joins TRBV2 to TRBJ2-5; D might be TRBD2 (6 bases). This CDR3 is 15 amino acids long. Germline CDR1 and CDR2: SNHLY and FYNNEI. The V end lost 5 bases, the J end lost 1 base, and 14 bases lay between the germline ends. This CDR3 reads CASSLYGLSQETQYF. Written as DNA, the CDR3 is TGTGCCAGCAGTCTATACGGACTATCCCAAGAGACCCAGTACTTC.

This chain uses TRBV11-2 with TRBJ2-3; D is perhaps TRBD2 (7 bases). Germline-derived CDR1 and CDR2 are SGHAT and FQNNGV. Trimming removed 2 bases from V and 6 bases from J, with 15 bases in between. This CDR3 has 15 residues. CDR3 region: CASSLSGTSGDTQYF. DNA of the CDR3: TGTGCCAGCAGCTTAAGCGGGACATCAGGTGATACGCAGTATTTT. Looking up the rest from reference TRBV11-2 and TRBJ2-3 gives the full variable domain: EAGVAQSPRYKIIEKRQSVAFWCNPISGHATLYWYQQILGQGPKLLIQFQNNGVVDDSQLPKDRFSAERLKGVDSTLKIQPAKLEDSAVYLCASSLSGTSGDTQYFGPGTRLTVL.

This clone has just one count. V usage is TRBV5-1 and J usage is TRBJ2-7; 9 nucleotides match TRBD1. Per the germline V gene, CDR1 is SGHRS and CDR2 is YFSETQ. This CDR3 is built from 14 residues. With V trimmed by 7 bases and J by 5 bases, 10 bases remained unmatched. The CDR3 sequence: CASAPGTGPDEQYF. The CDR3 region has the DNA TGCGCCAGCGCTCCCGGGACAGGGCCCGACGAGCAGTACTTC.